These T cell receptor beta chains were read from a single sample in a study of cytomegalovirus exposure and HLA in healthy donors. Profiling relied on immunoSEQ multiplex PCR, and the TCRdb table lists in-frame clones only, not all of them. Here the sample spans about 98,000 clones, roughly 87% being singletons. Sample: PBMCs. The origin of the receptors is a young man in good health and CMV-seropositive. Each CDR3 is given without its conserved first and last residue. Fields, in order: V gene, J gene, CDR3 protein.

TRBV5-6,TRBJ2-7,ASSPQGQGLDEQY
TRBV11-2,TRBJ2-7,ASSRRTGGYEQY
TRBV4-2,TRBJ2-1,ASSQRLAGTSGGLSSYNEQF
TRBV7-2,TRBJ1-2,ASSLRQDSNYGYT
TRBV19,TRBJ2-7,ASQGSSSYEQY
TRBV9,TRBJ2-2,ASSVGTAFTGELF
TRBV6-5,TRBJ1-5,ASSYSRQGLQPQH
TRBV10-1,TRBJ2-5,ASSEASGELETQY
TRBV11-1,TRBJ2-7,ASSLGTGVFYEQY
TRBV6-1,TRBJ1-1,ASSDGGVVYNTEAF
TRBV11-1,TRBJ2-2,ASSSGQGIWELF
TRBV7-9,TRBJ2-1,ASSSTSGGSYNEQF
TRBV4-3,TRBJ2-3,ASSQGSSGGASDTQY
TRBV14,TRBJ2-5,ASSQEQGRTQY
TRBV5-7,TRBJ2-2,ASSPGTGTTKNTGELF
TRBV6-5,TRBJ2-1,AVGVAGYNEQF
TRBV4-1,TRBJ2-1,ASSRLGTNNEQF